The 21 T cell receptor beta chains reported below all come from one sample, sequenced in a study of shared clonotypes between healthy human individuals. Produced via immunoSEQ multiplex PCR; TCRdb's table is partial and in-frame only. The data contain around 200,000 clones, approximately 61% of them singletons. Material for sequencing was memory CD4+ T cells sorted from blood. As to subset: CD45RA-negative fraction. The receptors derive from a young man in good health.

The chain uses TRBV28 and TRBJ2-5; 12 nucleotides agree with TRBD2. CDR1 is MDHEN and CDR2 is SYDVKM in the germline V gene. The CDR3 is 15 amino acids. The V and J ends lost 4 bases and 4 bases, in that order; junction bases with no gene match: 4. CDR3 nucleotides: TGTGCCAGCAGTTCGCTAGCGGGAGGGATAGAGACCCAGTACTTC. Translating gives CASSSLAGGIETQYF.

The gene calls are TRBV7-2 and TRBJ1-1, with D perhaps matching TRBD1 (5 bases). Trimming removed 2 bases from V and 1 base from J, with 8 bases in between. The length of the CDR3 is 14 residues. Per germline, CDR1 SGHTA and CDR2 FQGNSA. The CDR3 protein is CASSLKGANTEAFF. Written as DNA, the CDR3 is TGTGCCAGCAGCTTAAAAGGGGCGAACACTGAAGCTTTCTTT.

This clone has just a few counts. V usage is TRBV6-5 and J usage is TRBJ1-3; no definite D call. Germline V gene lookup returns CDR1 MNHEY and CDR2 SVGAGI. The CDR3 loop spans 14 amino acids. Trimming cost V 2 bases and J 0 bases, with 5 bases left between them. For the CDR3, the DNA is TGTGCCAGCAGTTACGGACTCTCTGGAAACACCATATATTTT. As protein: CASSYGLSGNTIYF.

The V and J genes are TRBV5-6 and TRBJ1-1, with 7 bases identical to TRBD1. The germline gives CDR1 SGHDT, CDR2 YYEEEE. This CDR3 spans 16 amino acids. The V and J ends lost 4 bases and 7 bases, in that order; junction bases with no gene match: 16. In DNA form, the CDR3 reads TGTGCCAGCAGCGTAAGGGGGCGACGAGTGGCTGGTGAAGCTTTCTTT. Amino acids: CASSVRGRRVAGEAFF.

The chain employs TRBV5-1 and TRBJ2-1, with D unresolved. Germline V gene sequence: CDR1 SGHRS, CDR2 YFSETQ. Trimming left V 6 bases short and J 0 bases short, with 7 bases between. The CDR3 consists of 13 residues. CDR3 DNA: TGCGCCAGCAAGGTGGACTCCTACAATGAGCAGTTCTTC. This codes for CASKVDSYNEQFF.

The V call is TRBV28, the J call TRBJ2-1; TRBD2 matches 8 bases. The CDR3 covers 15 residues. Germline values: CDR1 MDHEN, CDR2 SYDVKM. V shed 6 bases, J shed 2 bases, and the junction held 6 bases outside the gene matches. CDR3 bases: TGTGCCAGCAGCCCTAGCGGGCTGACCTACAATGAGCAGTTCTTC. Its protein is CASSPSGLTYNEQFF.

The J gene is TRBJ1-2, the V gene TRBV5-1; unclear D gene. Germline V CDR1 and CDR2: SGHRS, YFSETQ. This CDR3 comprises 15 residues. Trimming took 0 bases from V and 7 from J, leaving 16 bases between them. The CDR3 sequence is CASSLELSQALGYTF. The CDR3 DNA is TGCGCCAGCAGCTTGGAACTGAGTCAGGCACTTGGCTACACCTTC.

The genes are TRBV2 and TRBJ1-2; no reliable D call. V lost 6 bases to trimming and J lost 5 bases, with 4 bases between them. The CDR3 contains 10 residues. CDR1 SNHLY and CDR2 FYNNEI come from the germline V gene. The CDR3: CASRGYGYTF. Written as DNA, the CDR3 is TGTGCCAGCAGAGGTTATGGCTACACCTTC.

DNA for the CDR3: TGTGCCAGCTCACACGGGACAGAAAATGAAAAACTGTTTTTT. Translation: CASSHGTENEKLFF. This rearrangement joins TRBV6-1 to TRBJ1-4; 7 bases match TRBD1. CDR1 and CDR2 from the germline V gene are MNHNS and SASEGT. Losses at the gene ends were 8 bases for V and 5 bases for J; bases not matched to a gene: 8. This CDR3 spans 14 amino acids.

This clone was seen a single time. The rearrangement uses TRBV28 and TRBJ2-1; D uncertain. The germline V gene encodes CDR1 MDHEN and CDR2 SYDVKM. This CDR3 has 12 amino acids. V lost 6 bases and J lost 9, with 12 bases in between. The CDR3 region is CASSRSGGEQFF. CDR3 in DNA: TGTGCCAGCAGCCGATCGGGCGGTGAGCAGTTCTTC.

This CDR3 reads CASSLGTSGYSYEQYF. The DNA for the CDR3 is TGCGCCAGCAGCTTGGGGACTAGCGGTTACTCCTACGAGCAGTACTTC. The chain has TRBV5-1 and TRBJ2-7; 10 nucleotides agree with TRBD2. Germline assignment: CDR1 SGHRS and CDR2 YFSETQ. CDR3 length equals 16 residues. With V trimmed by 0 bases and J by 0 bases, 3 bases remained unmatched.

The chain links TRBV14 to TRBJ1-4, with D possibly TRBD1 on 5 matching bases. CDR3 size: 15 residues. Per the germline V gene, CDR1 is SGHDN and CDR2 is FVKESK. The germline V and J ends were trimmed by 0 bases and 7 bases, with 12 bases remaining between them. The CDR3 DNA sequence: TGTGCCAGCAGCCAAGATCTAAGTAGGGGTGAAAAACTGTTTTTT. Translation: CASSQDLSRGEKLFF.

The chain combines TRBV7-1 with TRBJ2-7; no reliable D call. TRBV7-1 is identified as an open reading frame with a role that is uncertain. Trimming took 5 bases from V and 2 from J, leaving 7 bases between them. The CDR3 extends over 12 amino acids. The CDR3 DNA sequence: TGTGCCAGCAGCCCCAACACCTACGAGCAGTACTTC. It codes for CASSPNTYEQYF.

This chain connects TRBV11-2 to TRBJ1-1; a possible D gene is TRBD1 (6 bases). V was trimmed by 5 bases and J by 7 bases, leaving 17 bases between them. Germline lookup yields CDR1 SGHAT and CDR2 FQNNGV. This CDR3 is built from 14 residues. This CDR3 reads CASSNKGGAVEAFF. The CDR3 DNA is TGTGCCAGCAGCAACAAGGGGGGGGCGGTTGAAGCTTTCTTT.

The chain links TRBV19 to TRBJ1-5; TRBD1 is a possible D gene (5 bases). There are 14 residues in the CDR3. The germline V and J ends were trimmed by 3 bases and 5 bases, with 11 bases remaining between them. The germline gives CDR1 LNHDA, CDR2 SQIVND (reference sequence). CDR3 loop: CASSILGRYQPQHF. DNA for the CDR3: TGTGCCAGTAGTATTCTGGGACGTTATCAGCCCCAGCATTTT.

V and J are TRBV5-1 and TRBJ1-1; 7 positions match TRBD1. Germline V gives CDR1 SGHRS, CDR2 YFSETQ. The CDR3 is 15 amino acids. V shed 4 bases, J shed 3 bases, and the junction held 9 bases outside the gene matches. CDR3 amino acids: CASSTDRDEYTEAFF. The CDR3 DNA follows: TGCGCCAGCAGCACCGACAGGGATGAATACACTGAAGCTTTCTTT.

V is TRBV5-4 and J is TRBJ2-6; either TRBD1 or TRBD2 may fit D (5 bases each). The CDR3 is made up of 17 amino acids. Germline CDR1 and CDR2: SGHNT and YYREEE (reference sequence). Trimming removed 6 bases from V and 0 bases from J, with 16 bases in between. The CDR3 loop reads CASTGDGHPSGANVLTF. CDR3 DNA: TGTGCCAGCACTGGGGACGGCCACCCCTCTGGGGCCAACGTCCTGACTTTC.

The chain carries TRBV6-6 and TRBJ1-5; D call uncertain. CDR1 is MNHNY and CDR2 is SVGAGI in the germline V gene (reference sequence). Trimming left V 1 base short and J 3 bases short, with 10 bases between. This CDR3 has 15 residues. The CDR3 protein is CASSYLAANNQPQHF. The CDR3 nucleotides read TGTGCCAGCAGTTACTTGGCGGCGAACAATCAGCCCCAGCATTTT.

This chain uses TRBV12-5 with TRBJ2-1; unclear D gene. Germline V CDR1 and CDR2: LGHNT, FRNRAP. The V gene lost 0 bases and the J gene lost 0 bases, with 15 bases spanning the gap. The CDR3 is 18 residues long. The CDR3 nucleotides read TGTGCTAGTGGTTTGGTAGGTGAAGGTCACCGCTCCTACAATGAGCAGTTCTTC. Translated, it gives CASGLVGEGHRSYNEQFF.

The chain employs TRBV11-2 and TRBJ2-7, with D tentatively TRBD1 (6 bases). V was pared by 5 bases and J by 3 bases, with 14 bases between. This CDR3 has 14 residues. From germline, CDR1 is SGHAT and CDR2 FQNNGV. CDR3 sequence reads: CASSETTGYYEQYF. CDR3 nucleotide sequence: TGTGCCAGCAGCGAAACGACAGGTTACTACGAGCAGTACTTC.

This rearrangement joins TRBV7-9 to TRBJ1-2, with D uncertain. Germline loops: CDR1 SEHNR, CDR2 FQNEAQ (reference sequence). CDR3 length: 14 residues. V lost 1 base to trimming and J lost 5 bases, with 11 bases between them. The CDR3 loop reads CASSLGSAVYGYTF. The CDR3 coding sequence is TGTGCCAGCAGCTTAGGGTCAGCGGTTTATGGCTACACCTTC. The full variable domain, completed using reference TRBV7-9 and TRBJ1-2, is DTGVSQNPRHKITKRGQNVTFRCDPISEHNRLYWYRQTLGQGPEFLTYFQNEAQLEKSRLLSDRFSAERPKGSFSTLEIQRTEQGDSAMYLCASSLGSAVYGYTFGSGTRLTVV.